Presented here are 21 T cell receptor beta chains from one specimen sequenced in a study of glioma-infiltrating T cells. Using RNA template, CDR3s of TCR alpha and beta were amplified with iRepertoire arm-PCR. TCRdb analysed the multiplex PCR reads with MiXCR anew, one entry per CDR3 protein. The table has about 210,000 distinct CDR3 sequences, around 30% seen once. Sequencing input: glioma tissue, nonneoplastic brain tissue, or PBMCs (not recorded which). These receptors came from a human donor with low-grade glioma or glioblastoma, undergoing nonglioma brain surgery, or in good health (not recorded which).

This clonotype came up many times. The chain has TRBV4-2 and TRBJ2-5, with TRBD2 identical over 9 bases. The CDR3 has 18 residues. Germline CDR1 reads LGHNA; CDR2 reads YNFKEQ. The V segment lost 1 base and the J segment 4 bases; nucleotides outside the gene matches: 13. The CDR3 sequence is CASSQGTFSGRSGETQYF. The CDR3 DNA follows: TGTGCCAGCAGCCAAGGAACCTTCAGCGGGAGGTCTGGAGAGACCCAGTACTTC.

This clonotype came up many times. This chain connects TRBV7-2 to TRBJ2-5; 7 nucleotides line up with TRBD1. Trimming cost V 5 bases and J 1 base; bases outside gene matches: 7. Germline V gives CDR1 SGHTA, CDR2 FQGNSA. This CDR3 region has 15 residues. CDR3 residues: CASSPGGHPQETQYF. As DNA, the CDR3 is TGTGCCAGCAGCCCAGGGGGACACCCCCAAGAGACCCAGTACTTC.

The rearrangement joins TRBV3-1 to TRBJ2-7; D perhaps matches TRBD2 (5 bases). CDR3 length: 13 residues. The germline gives CDR1 LGHDT, CDR2 YNNKEL (reference sequence). V lost 0 bases and J lost 9, with 12 bases in between. The DNA for the CDR3 is TGTGCCAGCAGCCAAGATTCCCTACTAGGGCAGTACTTC. Protein sequence: CASSQDSLLGQYF.

Concerning this clonotype itself: A much larger clonotype is one base distant, so this may be a read error. The chain links TRBV28 to TRBJ2-7, with TRBD1 matching over 11 bases. The CDR3 covers 15 residues. V shed 10 bases, J shed 3 bases, and the junction held 11 bases outside the gene matches. Germline V lookup: CDR1 MDHEN, CDR2 SYDVKM. CDR3 region: CATSHTGTGGYEQYF. For the CDR3, the DNA is TGTGCCACTTCCCACACCGGGACAGGGGGCTACGAGCAGTACTTC. The entire variable domain, with the rest obtained from reference TRBV28 and TRBJ2-7, is as follows: DVKVTQSSRYLVKRTGEKVFLECVQDMDHENMFWYRQDPGLGLRLIYFSYDVKMKEKGDIPEGYSVSREKKERFSLILESASTNQTSMYLCATSHTGTGGYEQYFGPGTRLTVT.

The chain has TRBV6-1 and TRBJ2-1; D perhaps matches TRBD2 (5 bases). The ends were cut back, 5 bases at V and 10 bases at J, with 18 bases in the middle. This CDR3 spans 14 amino acids. Germline V CDR1 and CDR2: MNHNS, SASEGT. CDR3 sequence (DNA): TGTGCCAGCAGTTTGCCTAGCACCGGCTACGAGCAGTTCTTC. Amino acid sequence: CASSLPSTGYEQFF.

A word on this clonotype: One junction end does not reproduce the germline sequence, and a read error may be involved. The genes are TRBV2 and TRBJ1-3, with a weak D call TRBD1 (5 bases). Germline V gene data show CDR1 as SNHLY and CDR2 as FYNNEI. This CDR3 has 17 amino acids. The CDR3 coding sequence is TGTGCCAGCAGGCAAATGGGGACCCGAAACTCTGGAGACACCATATATTTT. This codes for CASRQMGTRNSGDTIYF.

In this sample, this clonotype turned up many times. This sequence joins TRBV20-1 and TRBJ2-1; 8 bases map to TRBD2. CDR1 and CDR2 from the germline V gene are DFQATT and SNEGSKA (reference sequence). This CDR3 has 13 amino acids. J lost 6 bases, V lost 3 bases, and 4 bases had no gene match. DNA for the CDR3: TGCAGTGCTAGCGGGAGGGCCCTCAATGAGCAGTTCTTC. Translating gives CSASGRALNEQFF.

For this clonotype: This may come from a read error, since a much larger clone is one base off. The chain couples TRBV3-1 to TRBJ2-2, with 10 positions matching TRBD2. The CDR3 covers 16 residues. With V trimmed by 6 bases and J by 0 bases, 4 bases remained unmatched. Germline V lookup: CDR1 LGHDT, CDR2 YNNKEL (reference sequence). CDR3 nucleotide sequence: TGTGCCAGCAGACGCGGACTAGCGGCGAACACCGGGGAGCTGTTTTTT. Its protein product is CASRRGLAANTGELFF.

This clonotype was seen at least ten times. V is TRBV20-1 and J is TRBJ2-7, with 12 bases identical to TRBD2. The germline V gene encodes CDR1 DFQATT and CDR2 SNEGSKA (reference sequence). The length of the CDR3 is 15 residues. V was clipped by 3 bases and J by 3 bases; unmatched bases: 6. CDR3 sequence (DNA): TGCAGTGCTAGCGGGCCTAGCGGGAGGGGCTACGAGCAGTACTTC. It is translated as CSASGPSGRGYEQYF.

The rearrangement joins TRBV15 to TRBJ2-1; TRBD2 agrees at 10 bases. The CDR3 is 17 residues long. Germline loops: CDR1 LNHNV, CDR2 YYDKDF (reference sequence). V dropped 3 bases and J dropped 8; count of bases not matched to a gene: 13. In nucleotides, the CDR3 is TGTGCCACCAGCAGCCGATCCCTAGCGGGAGTTGAGGATGAGCAGTTCTTC. Translating it yields CATSSRSLAGVEDEQFF.

This clonotype was observed a handful of times. The CDR3 sequence is CASSSAGTYGNTIYF. CDR3 coding DNA: TGTGCCAGCAGTTCCGCCGGGACCTACGGAAACACCATATATTTT. The gene calls are TRBV2 and TRBJ1-3; D is perhaps TRBD1 (5 bases). Germline values: CDR1 SNHLY, CDR2 FYNNEI. With 5 bases removed from V and 4 bases from J, the gap between germline ends came to 15 bases. The CDR3 extends over 15 amino acids.

As to this clonotype: This may arise from a read error, as a much more abundant clone is one base away. The rearrangement joins TRBV18 to TRBJ1-5; maybe TRBD1 (6 bases). The ends were cut back, 5 bases at V and 3 bases at J, with 11 bases in the middle. Germline CDR1 is KGHSH and CDR2 is LQKENI. The CDR3 is 14 amino acids. CDR3: CASSSGTTNQPQHF. CDR3 nucleotides: TGTGCCAGCTCATCCGGGACAACCAATCAGCCCCAGCATTTT.

This clonotype was seen a handful of times. The chain employs TRBV5-6 and TRBJ2-3; 9 nucleotides line up with TRBD1. The V segment lost 3 bases and the J segment 7 bases; nucleotides outside the gene matches: 9. Germline CDR1 reads SGHDT; CDR2 reads YYEEEE. The CDR3 is made up of 15 amino acids. This CDR3 is CASSSPGTGSNTQYF. CDR3 in DNA: TGTGCCAGCAGCTCCCCAGGGACAGGGTCAAATACGCAGTATTTT.

Comment on this clonotype: Just one base apart from a much larger clone, this may be a read error. This chain uses TRBV4-2 with TRBJ2-7; D is possibly TRBD2 (6 bases). The CDR3 contains 16 residues. From germline, CDR1 is LGHNA and CDR2 YNFKEQ. CDR3 bases: TGTGCCATCAGCTTAGTGGGCGGGACGCAAACCTACGAGCAGTACTTC. Translation: CAISLVGGTQTYEQYF.

This clonotype was observed a few times. The chain carries TRBV19 and TRBJ2-5, with D perhaps matching TRBD1 (6 bases). V was shortened by 2 bases and J by 3 bases, with 10 bases between the two germline ends. This CDR3 comprises 14 residues. Germline V gene sequence: CDR1 LNHDA, CDR2 SQIVND (reference sequence). CDR3 region: CASSIRGQEETQYF. In DNA form, the CDR3 reads TGTGCCAGTAGTATAAGGGGACAAGAAGAGACCCAGTACTTC.

The gene calls are TRBV3-1 and TRBJ2-3, with 8 bases identical to TRBD2. The V gene end was trimmed by 5 bases and the J gene end by 6 bases; junction bases not matched to a gene: 13. CDR3 length: 16 amino acids. Germline CDR1 is LGHDT and CDR2 is YNNKEL (reference sequence). The CDR3 DNA sequence: TGTGCCAGCAGCAAACGGACTAGCAGGAGAGCGGATACGCAGTATTTT. Protein: CASSKRTSRRADTQYF.

In regard to this clonotype: This may stem from a read error, because a much larger clone lies one nucleotide away. The J gene is TRBJ1-2, the V gene TRBV3-1; D gene unclear. The CDR3 sequence is 14 residues long. Germline assignment: CDR1 LGHDT and CDR2 YNNKEL (reference sequence). With 5 bases removed from V and 2 bases from J, the gap between germline ends came to 12 bases. The CDR3 DNA is TGTGCCAGCAGCGAATCGACACCCAACTATGGCTACACCTTC. This encodes CASSESTPNYGYTF.

This clonotype showed up many times. The chain has TRBV20-1 and TRBJ1-5; the match to TRBD1 covers 7 bases. Unmatched junction bases numbered 4, after V lost 5 bases and J lost 3 bases. Germline loops: CDR1 DFQATT, CDR2 SNEGSKA (reference sequence). This CDR3 region has 13 residues. CDR3 DNA sequence: TGCAGTGCTTCAACAGGGGTCAATCAGCCCCAGCATTTT. Residues: CSASTGVNQPQHF.

With regard to this clonotype: At one boundary the junction diverges from the germline segment, which might be a read error. The chain recombines TRBV25-1 with TRBJ2-3, with 7 bases that match TRBD2. Germline values: CDR1 MGHDK, CDR2 SYGVNS. This CDR3 has 16 amino acids. The CDR3 sequence: CARSPPRGRGTDTQDF. The CDR3 DNA reads as TGTGCAAGAAGCCCACCTCGCGGGAGAGGAACAGATACGCAGGATTTT.

About this clonotype itself: Given a much more abundant clone one base away, this may be a read error. The rearrangement joins TRBV7-2 to TRBJ1-6, with a weak D call TRBD1 (5 bases). Germline CDR1 and CDR2: SGHTA and FQGNSA. The CDR3 length is 14 residues. CDR3 DNA: TGTGCCAGCAGCTTAACGGGACTCGACTCACCCCTCCAGTTT. This translates into CASSLTGLDSPLQF.

Notes on this clonotype: Since a much larger clone is just one base distant, this may be a read error. As the CDR3 is not closed by the conserved phenylalanine or tryptophan, this likely results from a read error. The chain links TRBV29-1 to TRBJ1-1; tentatively, D is TRBD1 (6 bases). This CDR3 contains 13 residues. CDR1 is SQVTM and CDR2 is ANQGSEA in the germline V gene. The V gene lost 7 bases and the J gene lost 8 bases, with 20 bases spanning the gap. CDR3 bases: TGCAGCGGGTCCCAGGGGTCAAGAGGGGAAGCTTTCTTA. This encodes CSGSQGSRGEAFL.